This T cell receptor (beta chain) is drawn from a study of blood T cell repertoires in COVID-19 (dated by TCRdb to the early 2020s). About the full investigation: Samples covering the acute and convalescent phases of COVID-19 were provided by collaborators in the United States, Italy and Spain. The material from the prospective study consisted of cDNA or gDNA derived from T cells, B-cell-depleted T cells, or PBMCs. Subjects who had been exposed to COVID-19, were actively infected with it, or had recovered from it provided the deeply sampled blood TCRbeta repertoires that made up the dataset. The repertoires were made available in a free public database intended to serve as a resource for research on the immune response to SARS-CoV-2. The samples were drawn from two sources: the first 160 participants of the ongoing ImmuneRACE study, and over 950 subjects contributed by 6 global collaborators. Nearly every sample came with metadata listing a de-identified subject ID, COVID-19 status, age in years and sex. HLA class I and class II types, where available, came from metadata supplied by the sample provider rather than from assay-based typing.

TCRbeta CDR3 regions were amplified from genomic DNA by means of the immunoSEQ Assay, a bias-controlled multiplex PCR. The study's own analysis went as follows. The number of nucleated cells in each sample was estimated by amplification of reference gene primers within the assay. To quantify the absolute abundance of each unique TCRbeta CDR3 rearrangement, sequence reads were collapsed and filtered. For each sample, productive Simpson clonality was calculated by taking the square root of Simpson's diversity index across productive rearrangements. In TCRdb, the immuneACCESS table is reduced to in-frame sequences with V and J assigned. These tables do not hold every clone; where another copy was compared, an unresolved V gene accounts for under half, and the others remain unexplained. V and J calls plus clone size are reproduced from that table; the DNA served to infer D and trimming. This sample has roughly 200,000 clones in its table, and more than 80% of those were observed once. The ten largest clones capture approximately 10% of the sample.

V and J are truncated by 1 base and 4 bases respectively, leaving an intervening sequence of 10 bases. As encoded in the germline V gene, CDR1 is SGHAT while CDR2 is FQNNGV. The CDR3 numbers 14 residues from cysteine through phenylalanine. Left in the record is the CDR3 DNA by itself, 42 bases read in frame from the first base. Points on this clone: Its antigen remains undetermined. Per-nucleotide qualities are absent, and no much larger clonotype sits a single base away.

What the research found in general, with its limitations: Clinical and demographic metadata were provided uncurated, with the amount varying by source and participant.

One collaborating source in Seattle enrolled patients during active infection and followed them longitudinally through the course of disease. Collaborating institutions collected whole blood in K2EDTA tubes following their own protocols. Collaborator samples were shipped for TCRbeta analysis as frozen whole blood, isolated PBMCs, or DNA extracted from either sample type. The rearrangement joined TRBV11-2 to TRBJ2-5, with no confident D gene call. This receptor was taken from a woman aged 40 to 55 with COVID-19, enrolled during active disease. The specimen sequenced was peripheral blood. CDR3 region: CASSLVGSAETQYF. The nucleotide sequence is TGTGCCAGCAGCTTAGTTGGCAGCGCAGAGACCCAGTACTTC.